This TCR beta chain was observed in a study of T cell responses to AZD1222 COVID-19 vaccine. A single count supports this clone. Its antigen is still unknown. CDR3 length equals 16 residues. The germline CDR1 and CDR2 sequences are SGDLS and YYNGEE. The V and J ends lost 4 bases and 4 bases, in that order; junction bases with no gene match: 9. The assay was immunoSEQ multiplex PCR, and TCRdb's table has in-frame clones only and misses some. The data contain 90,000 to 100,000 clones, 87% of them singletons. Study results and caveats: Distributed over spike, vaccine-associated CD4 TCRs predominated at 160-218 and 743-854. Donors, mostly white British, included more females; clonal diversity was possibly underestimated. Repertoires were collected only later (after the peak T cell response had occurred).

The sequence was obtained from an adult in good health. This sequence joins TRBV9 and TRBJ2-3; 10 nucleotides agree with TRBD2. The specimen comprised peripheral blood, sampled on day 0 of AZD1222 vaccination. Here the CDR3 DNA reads TGTGCCAGCAGCCCAAAACTAGCGGGGTGGGCAGATACGCAGTATTTT. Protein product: CASSPKLAGWADTQYF.